This T cell receptor beta chain stems from a study of identical twins (dated by TCRdb to between 2015 and 2016). About the full investigation: To test whether fetal clonotypes persist, the study used deep sequencing on TCR alpha and beta repertoires from monozygotic twins, unrelated adults of various ages, and cord blood. Replicate twin experiments were performed at different times using different library preparation protocols to rule out contamination. What the work shows at the level of the full study, not this receptor alone: Recombination models systematically underestimated out-of-frame TCR alpha sharing in monozygotic twins but agreed with sharing between unrelated individuals. Because the same donors could not be followed over many years, the conclusions depended on cross-sectional statistical analysis. Excess twin sharing in beta out-of-frame sequences was weaker because fewer shared sequences lowered the signal-to-noise ratio. Compared with coincidental sharing between unrelated individuals, out-of-frame TCR alpha sequences shared between twins had an excess of sequences with low generation probability. Abundant cord blood beta clonotypes had fewer insertions, young adult naive repertoires showed a similar but weaker trend, and memory repertoires showed no such trend. Zero-insertion analyses could be partly confounded by invariant T cells such as MAIT and iNKT, although diverse VJ usage argued against such confounding for most clonotypes.

Library preparation used 5' RACE. Instrument on record: Illumina HiSeq 2000. A universal primer binding site was added through template switching, and the final cDNA carried a unique molecular identifier so that TCR cDNA molecules could be counted accurately. Specific primers in the conserved constant-segment region were used to synthesize first-strand cDNA for TCR alpha and beta chains. To control for contamination, each cDNA library was double barcoded with a SMART-Mk sample barcode plus Illumina barcodes. TruSeq adapter sequences, together with Illumina sample barcodes, were added in two successive PCR steps. The TCR alpha and beta cDNA libraries were sequenced on the Illumina HiSeq platform using custom primers. Per the source publication's procedure: MiGEC processed the raw reads to extract unique molecular identifiers, while MiXCR was used to determine the CDR3 positions. Recombination models were inferred per individual with the repgenHMM and IGoR tools using an EM algorithm. The analysis of shared clonotypes was done with the tcR package in R, with sharing normalized by the product of cloneset sizes. Out-of-frame nonproductive sequences were analyzed to study raw recombination free of thymic and clonal selection effects. The public sequencing data were trimmed at Q25 with fastp and processed into clonotypes with MiXCR by TCRdb, which kept only in-frame beta chains. All rows with the same CDR3 protein become a single entry with the most common DNA and genes. The V and J calls here are based on TCRdb, not the publication. For this sample there are 570,000 or so distinct CDR3 sequences; approximately 9.6% appear just once. The ten top clones hold 2.5% to 3.5% of the sample.

All donors were healthy Caucasians. Three pairs of female monozygotic twins, all aged about 18 to 30 years, made up the twin cohort. RNA for TCR libraries was isolated from peripheral blood mononuclear cells. The sample holds a few counts of this clonotype. Its antigen target is currently unknown. No base quality information exists; no much larger clone differs at one position. Separately, the same data were catalogued under a study of yellow fever vaccine responses in identical twins. As noted in the second study: The authors reported that the T cell response to vaccination in identical twins appeared partly convergent and partly personalized. The study precisely tracked vaccine-responding T cell clones in identical twins.

Sequences were obtained from PBMCs. This clonotype was sampled from a woman aged 18 to 35 in good health.

The DNA sequence is TGCGCCAGCAGCTTTCGGACGGAGCCTTACAATGAGCAGTTCTTC. Its amino acids are CASSFRTEPYNEQFF. This chain is built from TRBV5-1 and TRBJ2-1; the D gene cannot be resolved reliably. V lost 2 bases and J lost 4 bases; the stretch between them is 13 bases long. Its CDR3 holds 15 amino acids, cysteine through phenylalanine. Here the CDR3 DNA is all that survives: 45 bases in frame from base 1. CDR1 and CDR2 are read off the germline V gene as SGHRS and YFSETQ.